One T cell receptor (beta chain) is described in this entry. The antigen remains undetermined. Germline-derived CDR1 and CDR2 are SNHLY and FYNNEI. Losses at the gene ends were 9 bases for V and 0 bases for J; bases not matched to a gene: 5. CDR3 length: 15 amino acids. This specimen comes from a study of T cell responses to AZD1222 COVID-19 vaccine. Findings of the study overall: Vaccination with two AZD1222 doses was followed by a rise in Spike-specific TCR breadth and depth. Sampled repertoires all dated from after the peak T cell response. Dominant at 160-218 and 743-854, vaccine-associated CD4 TCRs also spanned spike. The sample set comprised mostly white British donors with more females, and clonal diversity was possibly underestimated.

The protocol was immunoSEQ multiplex PCR, while the TCRdb copy is restricted to in-frame clones and leaves out a portion. Of some 250,000 clones in the sample, approximately 94% are singletons; the top ten hold around 0.58%. This sequence joins TRBV2 and TRBJ2-6, with 7 bases matching TRBD1. This TCR derives from an adult who received the AZD1222 COVID-19 vaccine. Here the sequenced sample was peripheral blood, taken 28 days after the second AZD1222 dose. CDR3 in amino acids: CASGQETSGANVLTF. For the CDR3, the DNA is TGTGCCAGTGGACAGGAGACCTCTGGGGCCAACGTCCTGACTTTC.